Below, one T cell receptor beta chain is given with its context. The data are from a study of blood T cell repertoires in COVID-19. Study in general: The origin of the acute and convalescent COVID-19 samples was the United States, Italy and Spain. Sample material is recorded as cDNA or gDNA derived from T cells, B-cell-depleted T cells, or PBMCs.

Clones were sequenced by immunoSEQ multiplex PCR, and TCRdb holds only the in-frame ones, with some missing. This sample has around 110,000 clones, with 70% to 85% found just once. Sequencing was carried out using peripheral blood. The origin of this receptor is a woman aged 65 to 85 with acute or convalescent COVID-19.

Here the CDR3 reads CASSLQTSGGNNEQFF. CDR3 DNA sequence: TGTGCCAGCTCGCTACAGACTAGCGGGGGTAACAATGAGCAGTTCTTC. The chain combines TRBV18 with TRBJ2-1; TRBD2 agrees at 12 bases. The CDR3 runs to 16 residues. The germline gives CDR1 KGHSH, CDR2 LQKENI. The trim removed 6 bases at V and 5 bases at J, leaving 8 bases unmatched.